The 25 T cell receptor beta chains presented below share a single source sample, sequenced in a study of human T cells and chemical hapten exposure. Time point defined: pre-sensitization, week 0. The treatment here: therapeutic diphenylcyclopropenone sensitization with weekly scalp DPC. TCRdb re-derived calls from the RACE reads in MiXCR, one entry per CDR3 protein. The sample has fewer than 350,000 distinct CDR3 sequences; around 7% are singletons. The sequences come from whole blood, collected in connection with sensitization to the hapten diphenylcyclopropenone (DPC). The receptors originated from a man aged 18-30 years with alopecia areata. Some clones in this sample may be carry-over from other donors' samples.

This clonotype has a count of ten or more. The chain joins TRBV10-3 to TRBJ2-7; D gene uncertain. The CDR3 loop spans 12 amino acids. The germline V gene has CDR1 ENHRY and CDR2 SYGVKD. The ends were cut back, 2 bases at V and 4 bases at J, with 6 bases in the middle. Here the CDR3 DNA reads TGTGCCATCAGTGAGAACAATTACGAGCAGTACGTC. Protein: CAISENNYEQYV.

The chain employs TRBV20-1 and TRBJ1-5; 8 bases align to TRBD1. The CDR3 extends over 15 amino acids. In germline, CDR1 is DFQATT, CDR2 SNEGSKA (reference sequence). Trimming at V came to 5 bases and at J to 2 bases, leaving 8 bases not matched to a gene. The chain's CDR3 is CSAPSWGQGNQPQHF. CDR3 nucleotides: TGCAGTGCTCCGAGTTGGGGACAGGGCAATCAGCCCCAGCATTTT.

This clonotype came up a few times. The V call is TRBV24-1, the J call TRBJ2-1; D is possibly TRBD2 (7 bases). The CDR3 is made up of 15 amino acids. The V gene's germline CDR1 is KGHDR and CDR2 SFDVKD. V gave up 2 bases and J gave up 8 bases, with 15 bases separating them. In DNA form, the CDR3 reads TGTGCCACCAGTGATTCGGGCAGGGGAGGGTATGAGCAGTTCTTC. It is translated as CATSDSGRGGYEQFF.

The sample holds a few counts of this clonotype. V usage is TRBV7-2 and J usage is TRBJ1-4, with no clear D. The CDR3 sequence is 15 residues long. CDR1 and CDR2 (germline): SGHTA, FQGNSA. V gave up 1 base and J gave up 3 bases, with 9 bases separating them. The CDR3 region is CASSLEPGSNEKLFF. DNA for the CDR3: TGTGCCAGCAGCTTAGAGCCAGGCTCTAATGAAAAACTGTTTTTT.

This clonotype was observed a handful of times. The genes are TRBV12-3 or TRBV12-4 and TRBJ2-6; a possible D gene is TRBD1 (6 bases). The CDR3 has 17 residues. The germline V and J ends were trimmed by 5 bases and 0 bases, with 14 bases remaining between them. As DNA, the CDR3 is TGTGCCAGCAGTAAGGACAGCAAGAGCTCTGGGGCCAACGTCCTGACTTTC. Encoded protein: CASSKDSKSSGANVLTF.

V and J are TRBV10-3 and TRBJ2-5; D may correspond to TRBD1 or TRBD2 (6 bases each). The CDR3 is 13 residues long. Germline CDR1 and CDR2: ENHRY and SYGVKD. Deletions cut 7 bases from V and 5 bases from J, with 14 bases between. The CDR3 protein is CAITRGVGETQYF. The CDR3 region has the DNA TGTGCCATCACAAGGGGGGTTGGCGAGACCCAGTACTTC.

The rearrangement links TRBV6-5 to TRBJ2-6; D is possibly TRBD1 (5 bases). Germline V gene data show CDR1 as MNHEY and CDR2 as SVGAGI. The ends were cut back, 6 bases at V and 3 bases at J, with 12 bases in the middle. The CDR3 is made up of 15 amino acids. In DNA, the CDR3 is TGTGCCAGCAGCCCCGGACAAAATGGGGCCAACGTCCTGACTTTC. It translates to CASSPGQNGANVLTF.

This sequence joins TRBV29-1 and TRBJ2-7, with a tentative D call TRBD1 (6 bases). This CDR3 has 12 residues. The V end was cut by 4 bases, the J end by 3 bases, with 10 bases between. Looked up from germline, CDR1 is SQVTM and CDR2 is ANQGSEA. The CDR3 spells CSVAGQNYEQYF. CDR3 DNA sequence: TGCAGCGTTGCTGGACAGAACTACGAGCAGTACTTC.

The rearrangement joins TRBV4-1 to TRBJ2-1; D perhaps matches TRBD2 (5 bases). V was pared by 6 bases and J by 4 bases, with 10 bases between. This CDR3 contains 13 residues. Germline V gene sequence: CDR1 MGHRA, CDR2 YSYEKL. The CDR3 loop is CASSQRGYNEQFF. In nucleotides, the CDR3 is TGCGCCAGCAGTCAACGAGGGTACAATGAGCAGTTCTTC.

J is TRBJ2-7 and V is TRBV4-2; no firm D call. The CDR3 is made up of 13 amino acids. CDR1 LGHNA and CDR2 YNFKEQ come from the germline V gene. V was shortened by 5 bases and J by 1 base, with 9 bases between the two germline ends. The CDR3 region has the DNA TGTGCCAGCAGCACGGACCGTTCCTACGAGCAGTACTTC. Translating it yields CASSTDRSYEQYF.

The table lists this clonotype with many counts. The chain is built from TRBV7-2 and TRBJ2-1; TRBD2 matches at 13 bases. This CDR3 is 19 amino acids long. The trim removed 2 bases at V and 0 bases at J, leaving 7 bases unmatched. Germline CDR1 and CDR2: SGHTA and FQGNSA. The CDR3 bases are TGTGCCAGCAGCTTAAGAGGGACTAGCGGGGAGCTCTCCTACAATGAGCAGTTCTTC. Protein product: CASSLRGTSGELSYNEQFF.

This clonotype was found a few times. The chain couples TRBV10-3 to TRBJ1-2, with 8 bases fitting TRBD1. The CDR3 runs to 14 residues. Looked up from germline, CDR1 is ENHRY and CDR2 is SYGVKD. V lost 10 bases to trimming and J lost 6 bases; unmatched junction nucleotides: 13. This CDR3 is CATQGAGLVDGYTF. CDR3 sequence (DNA): TGTGCCACCCAGGGGGCAGGATTAGTGGATGGCTACACCTTC.

The V and J genes are TRBV6-2 or TRBV6-3 and TRBJ2-3, with D unresolved. This CDR3 has 13 amino acids. Trimming removed 6 bases at V and 2 bases at J, with 9 bases between. Germline V gene sequence: CDR1 MNHEY, CDR2 SVGEGT. The DNA for the CDR3 is TGTGCCAGCAGCCAAGGATACACAGATACGCAGTATTTT. Its protein product is CASSQGYTDTQYF.

The CDR3 DNA sequence: TGCAGCGTTGAAGAGGAAGCTAGCGGGGGCTCCTACAATGAGCAGTTCTTC. Translated: CSVEEEASGGSYNEQFF. The gene calls are TRBV29-1 and TRBJ2-1; 10 nucleotides agree with TRBD2. Unmatched junction bases numbered 5, after V lost 0 bases and J lost 0 bases. Germline V gives CDR1 SQVTM, CDR2 ANQGSEA. The CDR3 consists of 17 residues.

The chain is built from TRBV3-1 and TRBJ2-7; D may be TRBD1 or TRBD2 (5 bases each). Germline V gene lookup returns CDR1 LGHDT and CDR2 YNNKEL (reference sequence). The length of the CDR3 is 15 residues. V shed 1 base and J shed 0 bases, with 10 bases lying between them. This CDR3 reads CASSQGAGSSYEQYF. The DNA of the CDR3 is TGTGCCAGCAGCCAAGGTGCAGGGAGCTCCTACGAGCAGTACTTC.

The table lists this clonotype with many counts. The V call is TRBV6-5, the J call TRBJ1-5, with D unclear. This CDR3 is 12 amino acids long. Per germline, CDR1 MNHEY and CDR2 SVGAGI. V was cut by 6 bases and J by 3 bases, with 6 bases left in between. CDR3 coding DNA: TGTGCCAGCAGAACGTCCAATCAGCCCCAGCATTTT. It is translated as CASRTSNQPQHF.

This clonotype was seen ten or more times. This rearrangement joins TRBV20-1 to TRBJ2-2, with 7 bases identical to TRBD1. Trimming cost V 6 bases and J 8 bases; bases outside gene matches: 9. CDR3 size: 13 residues. The germline gives CDR1 DFQATT, CDR2 SNEGSKA (reference sequence). CDR3 sequence: CSASTTGSGELFF. CDR3 nucleotides: TGCAGTGCATCAACGACAGGGTCAGGGGAGCTGTTTTTT.

The J gene is TRBJ1-2, the V gene TRBV9; D is uncertain. From germline, CDR1 is SGDLS and CDR2 YYNGEE. CDR3 length equals 14 residues. The V end lost 0 bases, the J end lost 5 bases, and 11 bases lay between the germline ends. Here the CDR3 reads CASSVGQDLYGYTF. CDR3 DNA: TGTGCCAGCAGCGTAGGGCAGGACCTTTATGGCTACACCTTC.

This clonotype showed up many times. The chain uses TRBV5-1 and TRBJ1-6, with D unclear. V gave up 1 base and J gave up 10 bases, with 12 bases separating them. The germline CDR1 and CDR2 sequences are SGHRS and YFSETQ. The length of the CDR3 is 14 residues. CDR3 loop: CASSLPLLGSPLHF. The CDR3 nucleotides read TGCGCCAGCAGCTTGCCCCTTCTCGGATCACCCCTCCACTTT.

The chain employs TRBV6-1 and TRBJ2-3; 8 bases line up with TRBD2. With 2 bases clipped from V and 2 bases from J, the junction kept 3 bases outside the gene matches. Germline values: CDR1 MNHNS, CDR2 SASEGT. The CDR3 has 15 amino acids. Written as DNA, the CDR3 is TGTGCCAGCAGTGAAAGACTAGCGTTCACAGATACGCAGTATTTT. Translated, it gives CASSERLAFTDTQYF.

CDR3 in amino acids: CASSYGGDIQYF. The CDR3 bases are TGTGCCAGCAGTTACGGGGGAGACATTCAGTACTTC. The genes are TRBV6-5 and TRBJ2-4; D might be TRBD1 or TRBD2, each matching 5 bases. Germline loops: CDR1 MNHEY, CDR2 SVGAGI. Trimming removed 2 bases from V and 8 bases from J, with 7 bases in between. CDR3 length: 12 amino acids.

This chain uses TRBV5-1 with TRBJ2-1; D is uncertain. Germline CDR1 and CDR2: SGHRS and YFSETQ. With 0 bases removed from V and 6 bases from J, the gap between germline ends came to 7 bases. The CDR3 is 13 residues long. The DNA for the CDR3 is TGCGCCAGCAGCTTGGGAGACTCCAATGAGCAGTTCTTC. It specifies CASSLGDSNEQFF.

For the CDR3, the DNA is TGTGCCAGCAGTTACCGAGGACACTACGAGCAGTACGTC. This translates into CASSYRGHYEQYV. This chain uses TRBV6-6 with TRBJ2-7; tentative D call: TRBD1 (5 bases). This CDR3 comprises 13 residues. CDR1 is MNHNY and CDR2 is SVGAGI in the germline V gene (reference sequence). The V end lost 2 bases, the J end lost 3 bases, and 8 bases lay between the germline ends.

This clonotype was observed at least ten times. The CDR3, as DNA: TGTGCCATCAGTGACGGCCCCCGGGGCACTGAAGCTTTCTTT. Protein product: CAISDGPRGTEAFF. The rearrangement links TRBV10-3 to TRBJ1-1; no reliable D call. The V gene lost 3 bases and the J gene lost 4 bases, with 12 bases spanning the gap. The CDR3 is made up of 14 amino acids. Germline V gene sequence: CDR1 ENHRY, CDR2 SYGVKD.

This clonotype was seen a few times. J is TRBJ1-2 and V is TRBV27, with D perhaps matching TRBD1 (5 bases). V shed 3 bases and J shed 7 bases, with 12 bases lying between them. The CDR3 runs to 13 residues. Germline V gives CDR1 MNHEY, CDR2 SMNVEV (reference sequence). The CDR3 DNA reads as TGTGCCAGCAGTTTTGGGGGAAAAGGTGGCTACACCTTC. The encoded protein is CASSFGGKGGYTF.